One T cell receptor beta chain is described in this entry. This clone was seen more than once but under ten times. This clone's antigen is unknown. No base-level quality is on record; no much larger clone is a single base apart. The method behind the library was the immunoSEQ multiplex PCR assay. A mixture of 60 forward primers for TCR Vbeta segments and 13 reverse primers for TCR Jbeta segments was used in the multiplex PCR. Amplification of the CDR3 region of rearranged TCR beta genes was performed with a multiplex PCR assay on genomic DNA. On the Illumina HiSeq System, the amplified TCR beta libraries were sequenced as 87-base-pair reads. The source study handled its data this way. A later analysis counted some 80 million unique TCR beta chains across the 600 to 850 repertoires, and roughly 10 million of these chains were shared by at least two donors. Raw reads were error-corrected and collapsed into unique sequences with a nearest-neighbor algorithm that merged closely related sequences to remove PCR and sequencing errors. CDR3 sequences were aligned to IMGT reference sequences to assign V, D and J gene segments. For a sequence to be retained, at least a six-nucleotide match to both a V gene segment and a J gene segment was required. A rearrangement counted as productive if the CDR3 had no stop codons and remained in frame with V and J, and every other rearrangement counted as non-productive. Following IMGT convention, CDR3 was defined as the stretch from the second conserved V-encoded cysteine to the conserved J-encoded phenylalanine. Sequences without an unambiguous match to a single V gene segment were excluded from the earlier analysis of 587 of the donors. In an earlier analysis of about 590 of the donors, a V segment was called functional when productive rearrangements were above 56.7%, and segregating when the standard deviation between donors exceeded 5%. A statistical classification framework was developed to diagnose cytomegalovirus status using the catalog of TCR beta chain sequences. V and J gene assignment, in a later analysis, came from comparing TCR nucleotide sequences with IMGT/GENE-DB human TR gene sequences. A later analysis assigned CDR3 sequences and most-parsimonious VDJ recombination scenarios with the TCRdist pipeline. A later analysis defined each TCR beta chain by its CDR3 amino acid sequence plus V-gene family, and excluded reads lacking a unique V-gene family. A later analysis removed nearly 600 highly shared, low-generation-probability nucleotide sequences to deal with suspected cross-contamination and a sequencing artifact. In a later analysis, a clonal expansion index was calculated for each public chain from normalized within-repertoire ranks of inferred template counts. In a later analysis, generation probabilities were computed using a VDJ recombination model fitted to out-of-frame rearrangements, and the results were checked against IGoR. In a later analysis, TCR-TCR, TCR-HLA and TCR-CMV co-occurrence was scored with hypergeometric tests, and a repertoire-size bias correction was applied to TCR pairs. To estimate false discovery rates, a later analysis permuted the HLA or CMV assignments 20 times. In a later analysis, co-occurring TCRs were grouped using DBSCAN, and TCRdist sequence similarity was added for clustering within HLA-allele-positive subsets. Co-occurrence clustering excluded repertoires with fewer than 30,000 or more than 120,000 public chains, plus five with anomalous nucleotide sharing. What TCRdb holds here is the immuneACCESS table cut down to in-frame rearrangements. Part of the clones is not present; checked against another copy, under half of the missing clones reflect an unresolved V gene, and the others are unexplained. D and trimming were read from the DNA, whereas the V and J calls and clone size are those reported in that table. The sample table holds some 210,000 clones, of which around 73% were seen once. The ten largest clonotypes hold 3.5% to 4% of the sample.

The cohort comprised 670 or so healthy bone marrow donors. Cohort members were all nominally healthy when sampled, although unrecorded immune exposures were likely present. The donor was CMV seronegative and belonged to the group of 352 seronegative cohort members. Each donor provided a peripheral blood sample, and peripheral blood mononuclear cells were used for TCR beta sequencing. Genomic DNA extraction from the blood cell samples was performed with the Qiagen DNeasy Blood Extraction Kit. These data come from a study of cytomegalovirus exposure and HLA in healthy donors (TCRdb year 2017). For the study in its entirety: An earlier analysis of some 600 of the donors reported roughly 300 Gb of sequence data and 100 million to 120 million unique TCR beta sequences obtained from roughly 180 million T cells. Roughly 320 gigabases of sequencing data and 70 million to 100 million unique TCR sequences made up an early release that covered around 640 HLA-typed donors. A later analysis re-analyzed previously published TCR beta repertoires from about 730 donors and added high-resolution HLA genotyping to study TCR occurrence patterns. On average, approximately 250,000 unique TCR beta nucleotide sequences were sequenced per donor among about 400 genotyped donors of the cohort, with 15% to 20% of those sequences being non-productive. An earlier analysis of a few hundred of the donors applied high-throughput TCR beta sequencing to assess whether each TCR beta V gene segment acted as functional or pseudogenic. Typing coverage differed by locus: A, B, C, DRB1 and DQB1 were typed in about 620-640 donors, DQA1 in around 500, DPA1 in nearly 610, and DPB1 in approximately 450. A later genetic analysis took genome-wide SNP genotypes for about 55% of the 666 donors and used that subset as a discovery cohort. Alongside the repertoire data, information on donor age, sex, ethnicity and CMV serostatus was compiled. Both class I and class II loci were covered by HLA typing, at four-digit resolution. Every discovery cohort repertoire had been produced on one sequencing platform. The study aimed to test whether cataloging public T cell receptors could reveal signatures of past pathogen exposure. The study combined high-throughput TCR immunosequencing, statistical association of individual TCRs with disease status, and machine learning to predict cytomegalovirus infection status. The later analysis used no new phenotypic data to find candidate immune exposures, relying instead on TCR beta sequences and their occurrence across donors. Of the 350 to 450 genotyped donors, less than 85% were placed in the genetic ancestry cluster associated with self-reported Caucasian donors. Along with the approximately 620-subject first cohort, a separate validation cohort of over a hundred different subjects was used. Five DR-DQ haplotypes were treated as single units for association and clustering because of strong linkage in the cohort. The study profiled the T cell repertoires of 500 to 800 subjects by immunosequencing and related them to cytomegalovirus serostatus.

Summary of the overall study and its limitations: In a later analysis, the rate of TCR association differed among HLA loci, with DRB1 alleles having the most associated TCRs and HLA-C alleles having the fewest. An association between a missense DCLRE1C variant and V-gene and J-gene trimming of TCR beta chains was found in a later genetic analysis and replicated in an independent cohort. It was suggested by the authors that the approach could potentially be generalized to other disease states and immunological phenotypes. A later analysis found that most CMV-associated TCR beta chains appeared HLA-restricted, with HLA associations seemingly driven largely by CMV exposure. In a later analysis, several top co-occurrence clusters were reported to appear linked to parvovirus B19, influenza, CMV and Epstein-Barr virus. The only immune exposure information available for the cohort was CMV serostatus. In both the original and validation cohorts, the classifier was reported to diagnose cytomegalovirus status with high specificity and sensitivity. Because HLA typing was unavailable for some donors at each locus, only the typed subset was used in association tests. A cluster of highly shared sequence variants was judged likely to represent a technical artifact of the sequencing pipeline. Compared with the approximately 600-donor mean, donors in an Asian-associated ancestry cluster had fewer N-insertions in productive TCRs, according to a later genetic analysis. Some IMGT-functional V segments, including TRBV6-2 and TRBV6-3, could not be distinguished by the 87-base-pair reads and were therefore excluded. A few of the identified cytomegalovirus-associated TCR beta chains were confirmed in vitro to be specific for cytomegalovirus antigens. The earlier analysis of a few hundred of the donors excluded fewer than 20 rarely observed V segments, including chromosome 9 orphons, because counts were too low. The study listed 150 to 200 TCR beta chains as associated with cytomegalovirus. Only TCR beta chains were sequenced in this cohort, and the absence of alpha or paired-chain data limited detectable features. In a later analysis, HLA-associated TCR beta chains were found to be more clonally expanded and to have lower generation probabilities than equally common non-associated chains. A further reported finding was that TCR beta sequences accurately predicted the HLA-A and HLA-B alleles for most subjects in the first cohort. A later analysis associated 16,951 TCR beta sequences with specific HLA alleles at a false discovery rate of 0.05. Most TCR sequences were seen in very few donors, while some public TCRs were found in many individuals. When HLA alleles, especially DR and DQ, strongly co-occurred, attributing TCR associations to individual alleles was difficult. Linkage disequilibrium might explain the correlated functional status among segregating V segments, but an unknown experimental factor could not be excluded. Roughly uniform sequencing depth across donors was assumed in presence/absence analyses, although this assumption may not hold. In an earlier analysis of about 600 of the donors, most TCR beta V segments appeared in productive rearrangements about 90% or about 30% of the time, broadly matching IMGT annotations.

Spanning cysteine to phenylalanine, the CDR3 consists of 16 amino acids. Only the CDR3 DNA is retained, 48 bases long and in frame from the first base. A distance of 21 bases separates the germline ends of V and J, which lose 4 bases and 5 bases respectively. Sequences SGDLS (CDR1) and YYNGEE (CDR2) are obtained from the germline V gene. Sequencing was performed on PBMCs. The chain employs TRBV9 and TRBJ2-5; TRBD1 could be the D gene, as 6 bases match. This TCR derives from a male donor in good health and CMV-seronegative. The sequenced DNA is TGTGCCAGCAGCCAATCCGGGACATCGAACTGGGAGACCCAGTACTTC. The encoded protein is CASSQSGTSNWETQYF.